The 8 T cell receptor beta chains reported below all come from one sample, sequenced in a study of blood T cell repertoires in COVID-19. The assay was immunoSEQ multiplex PCR, and TCRdb's table has in-frame clones only and misses some. The sample lists 150,000 or so clones, roughly four fifths occurring once. Sequenced sample: peripheral blood. These receptors all come from an older woman with acute or convalescent COVID-19.

The chain joins TRBV6-5 to TRBJ1-2; no firm D call. The V end was cut by 6 bases, the J end by 4 bases, with 12 bases between. The CDR3 has 13 residues. CDR1 and CDR2 from the germline V gene are MNHEY and SVGAGI. The CDR3 reads CASRSTPAYGYTF. The CDR3 bases are TGTGCCAGCAGATCGACACCTGCCTATGGCTACACCTTC.

The chain employs TRBV29-1 and TRBJ1-1; weak D call: TRBD1 (6 bases). V gave up 7 bases and J gave up 1 base, with 13 bases separating them. There are 13 residues in the CDR3. From germline, CDR1 is SQVTM and CDR2 ANQGSEA. The CDR3: CSGRQTGNTEAFF. The DNA of the CDR3 is TGCAGCGGACGACAGACAGGGAACACTGAAGCTTTCTTT.

This clone was counted a few times. V and J are TRBV4-2 and TRBJ2-6; 12 positions agree with TRBD1. Trimming cost V 6 bases and J 4 bases; bases outside gene matches: 13. Per the germline V gene, CDR1 is LGHNA and CDR2 is YNFKEQ. CDR3 length: 19 amino acids. The CDR3 sequence is CASSPTGTGGLGGANVLTF. CDR3 DNA sequence: TGTGCCAGCAGTCCTACCGGGACAGGGGGCCTAGGAGGGGCCAACGTCCTGACTTTC.

J is TRBJ1-2 and V is TRBV19; D is unclear. Germline V lookup: CDR1 LNHDA, CDR2 SQIVND (reference sequence). With 8 bases removed from V and 8 bases from J, the gap between germline ends came to 12 bases. The CDR3 has 11 residues. The CDR3 DNA follows: TGTGCCAGTGGCGGGGTTTTGGGCTACACCTTC. It is translated as CASGGVLGYTF. Filled out from reference TRBV19 and TRBJ1-2, the complete variable domain reads DGGITQSPKYLFRKEGQNVTLSCEQNLNHDAMYWYRQDPGQGLRLIYYSQIVNDFQKGDIAEGYSVSREKKESFPLTVTSAQKNPTAFYLCASGGVLGYTFGSGTRLTVV.

Concerning this clone itself: A read error may produce the germline difference seen at one junction end. This rearrangement joins TRBV4-1 to TRBJ2-7; D perhaps matches TRBD2 (5 bases). CDR3 length: 17 residues. Germline loops: CDR1 MGHRA, CDR2 YSYEKL. For the CDR3, the DNA is TGCGCCCGCAGCCGACAACCACTGGGAGAGATGGACTACGAGCAGTACTTC. Translation: CARSRQPLGEMDYEQYF.

This chain connects TRBV11-3 to TRBJ2-7; TRBD2 matches 8 bases. Germline loops: CDR1 SGHNT, CDR2 YENEEA. This CDR3 is 15 amino acids long. V was pared by 3 bases and J by 0 bases, with 4 bases of the junction left unmatched. The CDR3 protein is CASSLESGSSYEQYF. CDR3 nucleotide sequence: TGTGCCAGCAGCTTGGAAAGCGGGAGCTCCTACGAGCAGTACTTC.

This chain joins TRBV30 and TRBJ1-1; the D is unclear. Looked up from germline, CDR1 is GTSNPN and CDR2 is SVGIG (reference sequence). The V and J ends lost 0 bases and 4 bases respectively, with 9 bases between them. There are 13 residues in the CDR3. CDR3 residues: CAWSVLSSTEAFF. The CDR3 nucleotides are TGTGCCTGGAGTGTACTGAGTAGCACTGAAGCTTTCTTT.

The V and J genes are TRBV7-2 and TRBJ2-1; weak D call: TRBD2 (7 bases). The CDR3 spans 16 residues. CDR1 and CDR2 (germline): SGHTA, FQGNSA. V lost 2 bases, J lost 6 bases, and 17 bases lay in between. The CDR3 here is CASSLSSGGLGNEQFF. As DNA, the CDR3 is TGTGCCAGCAGCTTAAGTTCGGGGGGCCTTGGCAATGAGCAGTTCTTC.